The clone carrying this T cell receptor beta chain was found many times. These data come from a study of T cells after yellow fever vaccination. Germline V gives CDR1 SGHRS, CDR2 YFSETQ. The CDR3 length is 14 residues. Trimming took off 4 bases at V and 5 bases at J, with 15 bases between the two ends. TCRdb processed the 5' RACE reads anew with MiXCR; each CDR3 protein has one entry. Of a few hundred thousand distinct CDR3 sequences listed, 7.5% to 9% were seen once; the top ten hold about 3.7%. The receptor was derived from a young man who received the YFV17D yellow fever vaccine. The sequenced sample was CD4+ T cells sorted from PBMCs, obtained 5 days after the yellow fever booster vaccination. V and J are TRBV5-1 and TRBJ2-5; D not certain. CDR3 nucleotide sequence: TGCGCCAGCAGCGCCGGCCTCATGGGGGAGACCCAGTACTTC. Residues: CASSAGLMGETQYF.